These 3 T cell receptor beta chains came from one sample sequenced in a study of technical replicates of blood from several donors. Sequenced by immunoSEQ multiplex PCR; TCRdb stores in-frame clones only, minus some. Among about 100,000 clones listed, about 96% were seen once. The source material was T cells isolated from PBMCs. These receptor sequences come from a human donor in good health.

This clone occurred a few times. CDR3 region: CASRSDLRTVTFF. Here the CDR3 DNA reads TGTGCCAGTAGATCGGACCTCAGGACAGTGACTTTCTTT. V usage is TRBV19 and J usage is TRBJ1-1, with D possibly matching TRBD1 (6 bases). This CDR3 is built from 13 residues. Germline CDR1 reads LNHDA; CDR2 reads SQIVND (reference sequence). Trimming pared 6 bases from V and 12 bases from J, leaving 20 bases between.

The chain recombines TRBV10-3 with TRBJ2-7; D is possibly TRBD1 (6 bases). Germline V gene lookup returns CDR1 ENHRY and CDR2 SYGVKD. The CDR3 consists of 12 residues. V was cut by 6 bases and J by 2 bases, with 8 bases left in between. In DNA, the CDR3 is TGTGCCATCAGGGGACACGCCTACGAGCAGTACTTC. It translates to CAIRGHAYEQYF.

V usage is TRBV6-5 and J usage is TRBJ2-6; no reliable D call. The germline gives CDR1 MNHEY, CDR2 SVGAGI. This CDR3 comprises 15 residues. The V end lost 2 bases, the J end lost 0 bases, and 5 bases lay between the germline ends. Here the CDR3 reads CASSYGHSGANVLTF. The CDR3 nucleotides are TGTGCCAGCAGTTACGGGCACTCTGGGGCCAACGTCCTGACTTTC.